These T cell receptor beta chains were read from a single sample in a study of Ad26.COV2.S vaccination and SARS-CoV-2 variants. TCRdb keeps only in-frame clones here, not all; method: immunoSEQ multiplex PCR. The table includes 440,000 or so clones, roughly nine tenths detected once. The sequenced sample was peripheral blood, obtained in a trial of Ad26.COV2.S vaccine versus placebo. These receptor sequences come from a person between 18 and 65 years old who received the Ad26.COV2.S COVID-19 vaccine or a placebo. Each CDR3 is given without its conserved first and last residue. Size tells how often a clone was seen (once, few, many) or the class of an expanded clone, and some rows leave it out.

V	J	size	CDR3
TRBV28	TRBJ2-1	-	ASSWRDGSYNEQF
TRBV3-1/TRBV3-2	TRBJ1-6	-	ASSRGFGSPLH
TRBV2	TRBJ2-1	-	ASSRTSGYNEQF
TRBV24-1	TRBJ2-1	-	ATSGVSGGLNEQF
TRBV9	TRBJ2-1	-	ASSAGGGARWGEQF
TRBV2	TRBJ2-1	once	ASSKIISSYNEQF
TRBV2	TRBJ2-7	-	ASSVRQTYEQY
TRBV6-5	TRBJ2-1	-	ASSYTRIYNEQF
TRBV7-9	TRBJ1-2	-	ASSQSVNYGYT
TRBV27	TRBJ1-6	few	ASSLGRANSPLH
TRBV11-2	TRBJ2-7	-	ASRSPFRGQDSYEQY
TRBV18	TRBJ2-3	many	ASSPALAGGLTDTQY
TRBV6-1	TRBJ2-7	few	ASSEWASGRLVREQY
TRBV5-1	TRBJ1-4	-	ASSPTGVNEKLF
TRBV6-5	TRBJ2-7	-	ASSSGPSYEQY
TRBV4-1	TRBJ2-7	few	ASSLAGGYEQY
TRBV7-9	TRBJ1-5	-	ASSLGGQGNQPQH
TRBV28	TRBJ2-3	-	ASSGLGRTDTQY
TRBV19	TRBJ1-5	few	ASSIRGNQPQH
TRBV27	TRBJ2-7	-	ASSSNGRDEQY
TRBV29-1	TRBJ1-1	-	SSGAIRDTEAF
TRBV7-6	TRBJ1-5	-	ASSLAAGANQPQH
TRBV4-1	TRBJ1-1	once	ASSRGETEAF
TRBV10-3	TRBJ1-1	-	AIKGQRVGTEAF
TRBV19	TRBJ1-2	-	ASSIPGTLYGYT
TRBV7-9	TRBJ2-7	-	ASSLDRDSYEQY
TRBV29-1	TRBJ1-4	-	SVQTGANEKLF
TRBV7-3	TRBJ2-3	once	ASSPSSTDTQY